This T cell receptor beta chain originates from a study of T cell responses to AZD1222 COVID-19 vaccine. Overall study findings and caveats: Donors, mostly white British, included more females; clonal diversity was possibly underestimated. Across the whole spike, CD4 TCRs peaked at regions 160-218 and 743-854. Repertoire sampling occurred only after the peak T cell response.

Here immunoSEQ multiplex PCR was the method, and the copy in TCRdb shows in-frame clones only, minus some. The data show some 180,000 clones, with approximately 91% seen just once and over 1.5% held by the top ten. Germline V CDR1 and CDR2: SGDLS, YYNGEE. The CDR3 totals 17 residues. V gave up 0 bases and J gave up 0 bases, with 12 bases separating them. Comments on this clone: Its antigen is as yet unknown.

The V gene is TRBV9, the J gene TRBJ2-2, with a weak D call TRBD2 (6 bases). The origin of this receptor is an adult who received the AZD1222 COVID-19 vaccine. Sequences were derived from peripheral blood, sampled 28 days after the second AZD1222 dose. The CDR3: CASSVGVAETNTGELFF. CDR3 nucleotides: TGTGCCAGCAGCGTAGGCGTAGCGGAGACGAACACCGGGGAGCTGTTTTTT.